Sequencing of this T cell receptor (beta chain) was carried out in a study of shared clonotypes between healthy human individuals (dated by TCRdb to the early 2020s). With regard to the full study: Three men and a couple of women, aged 18 to 49 years, made up the cohort. For each donor, three plates each were used for CD4 naive and CD4 memory, two plates were used for CD8 naive, and one plate was used for CD8 memory. Blood TCR repertoires of about five healthy adults were deeply sequenced to estimate repertoire size and the extent of clonotype sharing between individuals. To increase sequencing depth and limit assay-specific biases, different laboratories used diverse techniques to prepare libraries and sequence TCR repertoires. Per donor, leukapheresis produced somewhere between about 0.85 and 10 billion PBMCs.

CD8 naive samples were CD45RO-negative cells positively selected for CCR7, giving a CD45RA+CCR7+ population that excluded TemRA cells. Donors were healthy HIV-negative adults with no recently reported acute infections or vaccinations. Only Caucasian adults living in Nashville, Tennessee, USA were represented among the donors. Blood was obtained by leukapheresis, after which PBMCs were separated by Ficoll-Histopaque density gradient centrifugation and cryopreserved in liquid nitrogen vapor phase. Analytical flow cytometry was used to check the purity and quantity of every magnetically sorted T cell population. From each sorted fraction, genomic DNA was isolated and quantified by UV absorbance on a Nanodrop 2000c. Points the paper makes about the study in general: Larger estimated clonotype richness was generally found for naive subsets than for memory subsets. Sampling was restricted to blood, and TCR repertoires in tissues likely differ from the TCR repertoires found in blood. Pairwise subsampling indicated that sequencing depth was expected to affect the degree of clonotype sharing among donors. Clonotypes shared by all four sorted-subset donors showed higher generation probabilities than non-shared clonotypes. About 4.5% of naive CD4, roughly 3.5% of naive CD8, approximately 2% of memory CD4, and 0.4% of memory CD8 clonotypes were shared across four donors. Incomplete sequencing was indicated by rarefaction of sorted-subset datasets, despite the large sequencing depth. Because the study included a small number of donors, the genetic and exposure-history diversity represented was limited.

At the junction V is shortened by 9 bases and J by 8 bases, with 19 bases in between. The germline V gene (reference sequence) yields LNHDA for CDR1 and SQIVND for CDR2. From its cysteine to its phenylalanine, the CDR3 spans 14 amino acids. Of the read, only the CDR3 DNA is kept; its 42 bases are in frame from base 1. Using the deep immunoSEQ assay, TCR CDR3 regions were amplified from genomic DNA by multiplex PCR. Extracted genomic DNA from each cell subset was distributed evenly across all wells of several immunoSEQ 96-well plates, and each plate was treated as a replicate. For sorted subsets, each replicate PCR was loaded with around 200 ng genomic DNA, equivalent to approximately 33,000 T cell genomes. Purified libraries were measured with a Qubit 3.0 fluorometer, size-checked on a Bioanalyzer 2100, and measured again with the KAPA Library Quantification kit. Every immunoSEQ 96-well plate was sequenced on a separate single-read 150-cycle Illumina NextSeq 550 flow cell. The study's own analysis went as follows. Because the immunoSEQ output included only junctional sequences and no quality scores, the filtering could not be the same as the filtering used for full-length reads. Sequences were annotated with PyIR, a Python wrapper for IgBLAST v1.9, using IMGT germline references to assign V/J genes and CDR3. Reads were filtered out if the reads had weak V/J assignments (E-value above 1e-6), no CDR3, stop codons, out-of-frame junctions, or ambiguous translated residues. V3J clonotypes were defined by identical inferred V gene, J gene, and CDR3 amino acid sequence. Percentage overlap between repertoires was calculated by dividing the number of shared unique clonotypes by the size of the smaller repertoire. Richness of each repertoire was evaluated using RTK rarefaction, the Chao1 estimator, and Recon v2.1 estimates of unobserved clonotypes. Generation probabilities were computed with OLGA for all TCRbeta clonotypes obtained by the gDNA method from a handful of donors. TCRdb took over this immuneACCESS table, retaining in-frame rearrangements with V and J assigned. Such tables are incomplete; in checked studies, under half of the missing clones stem from an unresolved V gene, and the remainder is unexplained. From that table come the V and J calls and clone size; the DNA was used to work out D and trimming. Here the sample has about 2.1 million clones; 85% to 95% occur a single time. The ten largest clones capture around 1.7% of the sample.

On this clone itself: Which antigen it targets is not known. Base qualities are not provided; no much larger clone lies one nucleotide away.

This receptor was identified in a man younger than 35 in good health. Some clones in this sample may be carry-over from other donors' samples. The sample comprised naive CD8+ T cells from PBMCs. The cell subset or site label corresponds to: CD45RA+CCR7+. The chain is encoded by TRBV19 joined to TRBJ2-2, with TRBD2 tentatively as D gene (5 bases match). The encoded CDR3 is CASHQRTMFGELFF. The nucleotide sequence reads TGTGCCAGCCACCAGCGGACCATGTTTGGGGAGCTGTTTTTT.